The text below deals with one TCR beta chain. Its specificity is not known. This record belongs to a study of lymphopenia after photon versus proton radiotherapy. The repertoire was sequenced with immunoSEQ multiplex PCR; TCRdb's copy has only in-frame clones and lacks some. Of tens of thousands of clones listed, 84% are singletons. Study findings and constraints: Oligoclonal CD8+ Temra expansion after nadir drove photon patients' diversity drop. Post-nadir TCR diversity decline inversely tracked overall survival among those who died. Under photons, naive T cells and diversity fell while effector/memory populations rose.

The receptor's source is a man aged 55 to 70 with pancreatic cancer. The sample consisted of peripheral blood, taken from a patient treated with proton-based radiotherapy.

The CDR3 sequence is CAISEFRENTEAFF. The CDR3 DNA follows: TGTGCCATCAGTGAGTTTCGGGAGAACACTGAAGCTTTCTTT. The J gene is TRBJ1-1, the V gene TRBV10-3; D is undetermined. The CDR3 is 14 residues long. V lost 1 base to trimming and J lost 1 base, with 7 bases between them. CDR1 is ENHRY and CDR2 is SYGVKD in the germline V gene.